What follows are 3 T cell receptor beta chains derived from one specimen sequenced in a study of cytomegalovirus exposure and HLA in healthy donors. Clones were sequenced by immunoSEQ multiplex PCR, and TCRdb holds only the in-frame ones, with some missing. The repertoire has 82,000 or so clones, 90% to 95% of them found once; the top ten carry 0.65% to 0.7%. The sample comprised PBMCs. These receptors were obtained from a young man in good health and CMV-seronegative.

In this sample, this clone turned up once. The chain joins TRBV2 to TRBJ1-1; possibly TRBD1 for D (6 bases). This CDR3 comprises 11 residues. Germline loops: CDR1 SNHLY, CDR2 FYNNEI. The V end lost 6 bases, the J end lost 11 bases, and 13 bases lay between the germline ends. The CDR3, as DNA: TGTGCCAGCAGGGATAACAGGGTGGCTTTCTTT. It codes for CASRDNRVAFF.

The chain has TRBV7-9 and TRBJ2-1; TRBD2 agrees at 8 bases. Losses at the gene ends were 5 bases for V and 3 bases for J; bases not matched to a gene: 6. The CDR3 runs 15 residues. Germline V gene data show CDR1 as SEHNR and CDR2 as FQNEAQ (reference sequence). The CDR3 DNA reads TGTGCCAGCAGCGCCCCGGGGGGGGACTACAATGAGCAGTTCTTC. Its protein is CASSAPGGDYNEQFF.

The CDR3 DNA follows: TGTGCCAGCTCGGACAGAACTAGCACAGATACGCAGTATTTT. Translation gives CASSDRTSTDTQYF. The rearrangement links TRBV6-5 to TRBJ2-3, with a weak D call TRBD1 (6 bases). Deletions cut 8 bases from V and 0 bases from J, with 12 bases between. Germline CDR1 is MNHEY and CDR2 is SVGAGI. The CDR3 has 14 residues.